These 31 T cell receptor beta chains share one sample of origin, sequenced in a study of CD8 T cells in ankylosing spondylitis. TCRdb used MiXCR to reprocess the 5' RACE reads, holding one entry per CDR3 protein. Among 250,000 or so distinct CDR3 sequences, approximately 20% were seen once, and the ten largest hold about a third. Sequenced input: blood, either unsorted or a sorted T cell fraction (not recorded which). Receptors were obtained from a male donor with ankylosing spondylitis or in good health (not recorded which).

This clonotype was detected ten times or more. The chain couples TRBV27 to TRBJ2-1; 9 positions match TRBD1. This CDR3 spans 15 amino acids. Germline V CDR1 and CDR2: MNHEY, SMNVEV (reference sequence). V was pared by 7 bases and J by 4 bases, with 8 bases of the junction left unmatched. This chain's CDR3 is CASNAPGTGYNEQFF. The CDR3 bases are TGTGCCAGCAACGCTCCCGGGACAGGGTACAATGAGCAGTTCTTC.

The chain combines TRBV5-4 with TRBJ2-5; D tentatively reads TRBD1 or TRBD2 (5 bases each). Trimming pared 0 bases from V and 5 bases from J, leaving 11 bases between. This CDR3 is built from 14 residues. The germline CDR1 and CDR2 sequences are SGHNT and YYREEE (reference sequence). The CDR3 DNA sequence: TGTGCCAGCAGCTTGGGGGGGTTTTGGGAGACCCAGTACTTC. This sequence encodes CASSLGGFWETQYF.

The chain couples TRBV9 to TRBJ2-1; 7 nucleotides agree with TRBD2. Germline assignment: CDR1 SGDLS and CDR2 YYNGEE. This CDR3 region has 15 residues. V lost 3 bases, J lost 9 bases, and 12 bases stayed unmatched. CDR3 bases: TGTGCCAGCAGCGCGGGGGGAGACGTTTTTAGTGAGCAGTTCTTC. This sequence encodes CASSAGGDVFSEQFF. Variable domain in full (rest from reference TRBV9 and TRBJ2-1): DSGVTQTPKHLITATGQRVTLRCSPRSGDLSVYWYQQSLDQGLQFLIQYYNGEERAKGNILERFSAQQFPDLHSELNLSSLELGDSALYFCASSAGGDVFSEQFFGPGTRLTVL.

This clonotype was counted at least ten times. This CDR3 is CASSFGGDQPQHF. CDR3 coding DNA: TGTGCCAGCAGCTTTGGGGGAGATCAGCCCCAGCATTTT. The genes are TRBV5-8 and TRBJ1-5, with D perhaps matching TRBD1 (5 bases). V shed 2 bases and J shed 5 bases, with 8 bases lying between them. CDR1 is SGHTS and CDR2 is YDEGEE in the germline V gene. This CDR3 has 13 amino acids.

The table lists this clonotype with a count of one. This chain connects TRBV5-1 to TRBJ2-1; D not resolved. The CDR3 has 15 amino acids. In germline, CDR1 is SGHRS, CDR2 YFSETQ. Trimming removed 3 bases at V and 0 bases at J, with 10 bases between. The CDR3 nucleotides read TGCGCCAGCAGCTCGGCCTATAGCTCCTACAATGAGCAGTTCTTC. Amino acids: CASSSAYSSYNEQFF.

The sample holds many counts of this clonotype. The rearrangement uses TRBV6-5 and TRBJ2-7; D unclear. This CDR3 is 13 amino acids long. The V and J ends lost 2 bases and 4 bases respectively, with 9 bases between them. CDR1 is MNHEY and CDR2 is SVGAGI in the germline V gene. The CDR3, as DNA: TGTGCCAGCAGTTACGGGATAGGGTACGAGCAGTACTTC. Protein product: CASSYGIGYEQYF.

There are many counts of this clonotype. The chain couples TRBV12-3 or TRBV12-4 to TRBJ2-7; 12 bases are a match to TRBD2. The CDR3 has 15 amino acids. V lost 3 bases, J lost 3 bases, and 3 bases stayed unmatched. The CDR3 loop is CASSFGTSGRYEQYF. CDR3 coding DNA: TGTGCCAGCAGTTTTGGGACTAGCGGGCGCTACGAGCAGTACTTC.

This chain joins TRBV10-3 and TRBJ1-2, with 10 nucleotides matching TRBD1. The CDR3 loop spans 17 amino acids. CDR1 is ENHRY and CDR2 is SYGVKD in the germline V gene. Losses at the gene ends were 3 bases for V and 4 bases for J; bases not matched to a gene: 11. CDR3 region: CAISDPGQGNSGYGYTF. Written as DNA, the CDR3 is TGTGCCATCAGTGACCCGGGACAGGGGAATTCGGGCTATGGCTACACCTTC.

This clonotype was seen many times. The rearrangement uses TRBV2 and TRBJ1-2; perhaps TRBD1 as D (5 bases). This CDR3 region has 11 residues. The germline V gene has CDR1 SNHLY and CDR2 FYNNEI. The V gene lost 3 bases and the J gene lost 6 bases, with 5 bases spanning the gap. The chain's CDR3 is CASSDRDGYTF. CDR3 DNA sequence: TGTGCCAGCAGTGACAGGGATGGCTACACCTTC.

The chain is built from TRBV10-3 and TRBJ2-2, with D tentatively TRBD2 (7 bases). This CDR3 has 13 amino acids. Germline assignment: CDR1 ENHRY and CDR2 SYGVKD. Trimming removed 9 bases at V and 6 bases at J, with 14 bases between. CDR3 loop: CAITGRASGELFF. Here the CDR3 DNA reads TGTGCCATAACAGGGAGGGCCTCCGGGGAGCTGTTTTTT.

The rearrangement joins TRBV21-1 to TRBJ2-3; whether TRBD2, the table's D call, matches the DNA was not checked. TRBV21-1 is shown as a pseudogene. The CDR3 length is 15 residues. The CDR3: CASSKVGRRTDTQYF. DNA for the CDR3: TGTGCCAGCAGCAAAGTAGGGAGGAGGACAGATACGCAGTATTTT.

This clonotype was counted a few times. The chain combines TRBV6-1 with TRBJ2-7; TRBD1 aligns across 8 bases. J gave up 0 bases and V 5 bases, and 3 bases lay outside the gene matches. CDR3 length: 14 residues. Germline lookup yields CDR1 MNHNS and CDR2 SASEGT. Written as DNA, the CDR3 is TGTGCCAGCAGTCAGGGGGCCGGCTCCTACGAGCAGTACTTC. Its translation: CASSQGAGSYEQYF.

This clonotype was seen a handful of times. This rearrangement joins TRBV29-1 to TRBJ2-5, with D perhaps matching TRBD1 or TRBD2 (5 bases each). This CDR3 is built from 13 residues. With 1 base removed from V and 4 bases from J, the gap between germline ends came to 10 bases. Germline assignment: CDR1 SQVTM and CDR2 ANQGSEA. The CDR3 DNA is TGCAGCGTTGAAGGGGGGTCGGCAGAGACCCAGTACTTC. Amino acids: CSVEGGSAETQYF.

The V gene is TRBV6-1, the J gene TRBJ2-1; 9 nucleotides match TRBD2. The CDR3 has 16 amino acids. V shed 1 base and J 7 bases; nucleotides not matched to a gene: 8. Germline V gene data show CDR1 as MNHNS and CDR2 as SASEGT. The CDR3 DNA follows: TGTGCCAGCAGTGAAGAAGGTAGCGGGAGTTGGAATGAGCAGTTCTTC. Its protein is CASSEEGSGSWNEQFF.

This clonotype was seen ten or more times. The rearrangement uses TRBV6-2 or TRBV6-3 and TRBJ2-2, with TRBD2 identical over 10 bases. Trimming at V came to 2 bases and at J to 2 bases, leaving 14 bases not matched to a gene. This CDR3 spans 20 amino acids. Germline CDR1 MNHEY, CDR2 SVGEGT. CDR3 DNA sequence: TGTGCCAGCAGTTACCTAGCGGGAGACAAACCCCAAGTAAACACCGGGGAGCTGTTTTTT. It yields the protein CASSYLAGDKPQVNTGELFF.

This clonotype came up many times. The CDR3 protein is CASSGVPGQSMNTEAFF. CDR3 coding DNA: TGTGCCAGCAGCGGAGTCCCGGGACAGTCCATGAACACTGAAGCTTTCTTT. The chain combines TRBV7-9 with TRBJ1-1; 7 bases line up with TRBD1. V was pared by 5 bases and J by 0 bases, with 12 bases of the junction left unmatched. The CDR3 runs 17 residues. CDR1 and CDR2 from the germline V gene are SEHNR and FQNEAQ (reference sequence).

The rearrangement uses TRBV5-1 and TRBJ2-5; 11 positions match TRBD2. J lost 4 bases, V lost 3 bases, and 5 bases had no gene match. Germline V gives CDR1 SGHRS, CDR2 YFSETQ. The length of the CDR3 is 15 residues. The CDR3 nucleotides read TGCGCCAGCAGCTCCATAGCGGGAGGGGGAGAGACCCAGTACTTC. Translation gives CASSSIAGGGETQYF.

The V gene is TRBV10-3, the J gene TRBJ2-2; TRBD2 might be the D (6 bases). Germline CDR1 and CDR2: ENHRY and SYGVKD. V shed 6 bases and J shed 4 bases, with 15 bases lying between them. This CDR3 spans 15 amino acids. The CDR3 reads CAIRSLTAGTGELFF. For the CDR3, the DNA is TGTGCCATCAGATCCCTGACAGCGGGCACCGGGGAGCTGTTTTTT.

This clonotype showed up many times. The CDR3 nucleotides are TGTGCCACCAGCAGAGATTGGGGGACCTACGAGCAGTACTTC. This translates into CATSRDWGTYEQYF. This chain uses TRBV15 with TRBJ2-7; D tentatively reads TRBD1 or TRBD2 (5 bases each). This CDR3 comprises 14 residues. Germline V gene lookup returns CDR1 LNHNV and CDR2 YYDKDF (reference sequence). V gave up 0 bases and J gave up 2 bases, with 8 bases separating them.

The rearrangement joins TRBV3-1 to TRBJ2-1; D possibly matches TRBD1 or TRBD2 (6 bases each). Germline V gene lookup returns CDR1 LGHDT and CDR2 YNNKEL (reference sequence). The CDR3 covers 15 residues. V lost 4 bases and J 6 bases, leaving 16 bases between the germline ends. CDR3 sequence (DNA): TGTGCCAGCAGCCCCGTCGGGGGCGCCGGCAATGAGCAGTTCTTC. This encodes CASSPVGGAGNEQFF.

Turning to this clonotype: A clone one base away is much larger, so this may be a read error. The chain joins TRBV29-1 to TRBJ2-3; no clear D. The CDR3 is made up of 16 amino acids. CDR1 SQVTM and CDR2 ANQGSEA come from the germline V gene. The CDR3 bases are TGCAGCGTTGAAGGGGAAGCTACTCATAGCACAGATACGCACTATTTT. This translates into CSVEGEATHSTDTHYF.

The gene calls are TRBV12-3 or TRBV12-4 and TRBJ1-2; 8 bases align to TRBD1. The V and J ends lost 4 bases and 2 bases, in that order; junction bases with no gene match: 3. The CDR3 is made up of 14 amino acids. The CDR3 DNA sequence: TGTGCCAGCAGTTCCAGGACAGGGAACTATGGCTACACCTTC. It yields the protein CASSSRTGNYGYTF.

The CDR3 bases are TGTGCCAGCAGCCCAAACTACAGGGGGCGAGAGCAGTACTTC. This codes for CASSPNYRGREQYF. The rearrangement links TRBV7-2 to TRBJ2-7, with 9 nucleotides matching TRBD1. The length of the CDR3 is 14 residues. Germline trimming cut 5 bases from V and 7 bases from J; bases unmatched to any gene: 9. CDR1 is SGHTA, CDR2 FQGNSA, per germline. The full variable domain, in which reference TRBV7-2 and TRBJ2-7 provide the parts outside the CDR3, is GAGVSQSPSNKVTEKGKDVELRCDPISGHTALYWYRQSLGQGLEFLIYFQGNSAPDKSGLPSDRFSAERTGGSVSTLTIQRTQQEDSAVYLCASSPNYRGREQYFGPGTRLTVT.

J is TRBJ2-5 and V is TRBV21-1; the tabulated D call, TRBD2, remains unverified against the DNA. TRBV21-1 is tagged as a pseudogene. The CDR3 runs to 12 residues. The CDR3 is CASSKASGRNWF. The CDR3 nucleotides read TGTGCCAGCAGCAAAGCTAGCGGGAGGAATTGGTTC.

This clonotype was observed a few times. The chain couples TRBV9 to TRBJ2-3; 10 bases line up with TRBD2. The CDR3 consists of 16 residues. Germline-derived CDR1 and CDR2 are SGDLS and YYNGEE. V shed 4 bases and J 0 bases; nucleotides not matched to a gene: 5. CDR3 amino acids: CASSPKTSGSTDTQYF. The CDR3 nucleotides read TGTGCCAGCAGCCCTAAGACTAGCGGGAGCACAGATACGCAGTATTTT.

This clonotype came up a few times. The CDR3 DNA is TGCAGCGTTGAATATAAGAGGGAACGAGAGACCCAGTACTTC. The encoded protein is CSVEYKRERETQYF. This sequence joins TRBV29-1 and TRBJ2-5; the D gene is possibly TRBD2 (5 bases). This CDR3 comprises 14 residues. Germline V gene sequence: CDR1 SQVTM, CDR2 ANQGSEA. V was clipped by 2 bases and J by 4 bases, with 14 bases between them.

The chain joins TRBV6-2 or TRBV6-3 to TRBJ2-1, with 15 nucleotides matching TRBD2. The CDR3 has 20 amino acids. Per the germline V gene, CDR1 is MNHEY and CDR2 is SVGEGT. V was pared by 2 bases and J by 2 bases, with 10 bases of the junction left unmatched. CDR3 residues: CASSYAIGLAGGYAYNEQFF. The CDR3 nucleotides are TGTGCCAGCAGTTACGCTATCGGACTAGCGGGAGGGTATGCCTACAATGAGCAGTTCTTC.

CDR3: CASSLGGTGAREFHNEQFF. In nucleotides, the CDR3 is TGTGCCAGCAGCTTAGGTGGGACAGGGGCGCGGGAGTTCCACAATGAGCAGTTCTTC. The chain carries TRBV11-2 and TRBJ2-1; TRBD1 matches at 10 bases. The CDR3 has 19 amino acids. With 1 base clipped from V and 5 bases from J, the junction kept 14 bases outside the gene matches. Germline V CDR1 and CDR2: SGHAT, FQNNGV.

V gene TRBV4-1 combines with J gene TRBJ2-1; D gene unclear. Trimming cost V 1 base and J 1 base, with 17 bases left between them. The CDR3 sequence is 18 residues long. Germline CDR1 and CDR2: MGHRA and YSYEKL. The CDR3 here is CASSQGPGFIPSYNEQFF. CDR3 in DNA: TGCGCCAGCAGCCAAGGTCCAGGTTTTATCCCATCCTACAATGAGCAGTTCTTC.

This clonotype was counted a few times. Written as DNA, the CDR3 is TGTGCCAGCAGCTACCGGGACACCCACAATGAGCAGTTCTTC. Protein product: CASSYRDTHNEQFF. The chain recombines TRBV4-2 with TRBJ2-1; maybe TRBD1 (6 bases). Germline V gives CDR1 LGHNA, CDR2 YNFKEQ. This CDR3 has 14 amino acids. V was trimmed by 5 bases and J by 5 bases, leaving 13 bases between them.

The chain recombines TRBV3-1 with TRBJ2-1; 7 bases line up with TRBD2. Germline trimming cut 0 bases from V and 4 bases from J; bases unmatched to any gene: 6. Per the germline V gene, CDR1 is LGHDT and CDR2 is YNNKEL (reference sequence). The CDR3 loop spans 16 amino acids. The CDR3 protein is CASSQESSGGYNEQFF. The CDR3 DNA reads as TGTGCCAGCAGCCAAGAGTCTAGCGGTGGGTACAATGAGCAGTTCTTC.